The sequence of this T cell receptor beta chain was determined in a study of shared clonotypes between healthy human individuals. Across the study: CD8 memory received one plate per donor, CD8 naive two, CD4 memory three and CD4 naive three.

Unmatched junction bases numbered 9, after V lost 0 bases and J lost 6 bases. This CDR3 is built from 17 residues. From germline, CDR1 is SGHDN and CDR2 FVKESK. Repertoires were generated with immunoSEQ multiplex PCR, while TCRdb's copy carries only in-frame clones and drops some. The sample has approximately 740,000 clones; 80% to 95% are singletons. Details on this clone: Its antigen is as yet unknown.

CD45RO-negative, CCR7-positively selected cells formed the naive CD8 fraction, excluding terminally differentiated effector memory CD45RA+ cells. General study points: Memory subsets had estimated richness that was generally smaller than that of naive subsets.

The sequenced sample was naive CD8+ T cells sorted from blood. The chain is built from TRBV14 and TRBJ2-3, with 10 bases lining up with TRBD2. The sequence came from a man aged 30-40 years in good health. The CDR3 DNA is TGTGCCAGCAGCCAAGATACGGTGCTAGCGGGAGCCGATACGCAGTATTTT. This encodes CASSQDTVLAGADTQYF.